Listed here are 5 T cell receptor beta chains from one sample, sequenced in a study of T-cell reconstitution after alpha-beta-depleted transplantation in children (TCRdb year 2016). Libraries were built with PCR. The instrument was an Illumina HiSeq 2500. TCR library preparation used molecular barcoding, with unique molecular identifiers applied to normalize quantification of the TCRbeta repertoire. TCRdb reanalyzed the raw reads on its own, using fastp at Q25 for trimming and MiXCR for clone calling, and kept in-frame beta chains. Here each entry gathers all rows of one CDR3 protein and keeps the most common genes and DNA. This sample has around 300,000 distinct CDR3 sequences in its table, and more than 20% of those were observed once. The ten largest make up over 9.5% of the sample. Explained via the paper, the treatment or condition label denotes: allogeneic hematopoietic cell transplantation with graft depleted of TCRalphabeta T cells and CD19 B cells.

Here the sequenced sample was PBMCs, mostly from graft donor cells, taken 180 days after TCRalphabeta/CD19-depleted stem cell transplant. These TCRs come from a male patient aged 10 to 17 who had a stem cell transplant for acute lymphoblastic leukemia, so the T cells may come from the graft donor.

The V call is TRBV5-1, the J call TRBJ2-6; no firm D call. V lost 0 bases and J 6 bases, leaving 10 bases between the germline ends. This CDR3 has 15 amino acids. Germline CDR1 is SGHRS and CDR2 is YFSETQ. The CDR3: CASSLATAAANVLTF. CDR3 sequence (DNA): TGCGCCAGCAGCTTGGCTACCGCTGCGGCCAACGTCCTGACTTTC.

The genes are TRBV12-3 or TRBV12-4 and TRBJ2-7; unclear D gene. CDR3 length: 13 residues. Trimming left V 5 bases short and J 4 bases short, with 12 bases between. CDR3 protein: CASSLWTGYEQYF. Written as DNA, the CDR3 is TGTGCCAGCAGTCTCTGGACGGGTTACGAGCAGTACTTC.

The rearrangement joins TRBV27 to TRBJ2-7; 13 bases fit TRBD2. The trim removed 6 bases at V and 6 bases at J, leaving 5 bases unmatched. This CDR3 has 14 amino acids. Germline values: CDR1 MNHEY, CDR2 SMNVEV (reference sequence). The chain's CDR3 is CASSFTSGRGEQYF. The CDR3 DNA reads TGTGCCAGCAGCTTTACTAGCGGGAGGGGCGAGCAGTACTTC.

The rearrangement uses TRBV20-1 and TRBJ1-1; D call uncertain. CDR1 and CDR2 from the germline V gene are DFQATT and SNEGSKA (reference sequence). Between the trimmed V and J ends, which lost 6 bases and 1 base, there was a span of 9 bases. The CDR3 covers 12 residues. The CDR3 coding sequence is TGCAGTGCCCCGGGGAGGAACACTGAAGCTTTCTTT. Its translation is CSAPGRNTEAFF.

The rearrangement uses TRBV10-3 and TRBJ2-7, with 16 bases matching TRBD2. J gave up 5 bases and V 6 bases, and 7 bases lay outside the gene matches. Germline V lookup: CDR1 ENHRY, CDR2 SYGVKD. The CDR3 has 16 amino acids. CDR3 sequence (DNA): TGTGCCATCAGCGCAGGGACTAGCGGGAGGGCCCACGAGCAGTACTTC. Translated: CAISAGTSGRAHEQYF.